This T cell receptor (beta chain) was documented in a study of identical twins (dated by TCRdb to 2015 to 2016). Notes on the research overall: To test whether fetal clonotypes persist, the study used deep sequencing on TCR alpha and beta repertoires from monozygotic twins, unrelated adults of various ages, and cord blood. To rule out contamination, the twin experiments were replicated at different times with different library preparation protocols. Overall study results and their limits: Out-of-frame TCR alpha sharing in monozygotic twins was systematically underestimated by recombination models, whereas sharing between unrelated individuals was in agreement with the recombination models. Invariant T cells such as MAIT and iNKT could partly confound zero-insertion analyses, although diverse VJ usage argued against such confounding for most clonotypes. Because the same donors could not be followed over many years, the conclusions relied on cross-sectional statistical analysis. Abundant cord blood beta clonotypes carried fewer insertions; young adult naive repertoires showed a weaker similar trend, while memory repertoires showed none. A weaker excess of twin sharing was found in beta out-of-frame sequences because the signal-to-noise ratio was lowered by fewer shared sequences. Compared with coincidental sharing between unrelated individuals, an excess of low generation-probability sequences was observed among out-of-frame TCR alpha sequences shared between twins.

Every donor in the study was a healthy Caucasian. Regarding this clonotype: It has no known antigen specificity. One base away there is no much larger clone; base qualities are not given.

Measured from the cysteine to the phenylalanine, the CDR3 is 18 residues long. Only CDR3 DNA is held: 54 bases, read in frame from base 1. At the junction V is shortened by 0 bases and J by 5 bases, with 20 bases in between. In the germline V gene, CDR1 corresponds to MGHRA and CDR2 to YSYEKL. Libraries were built with 5' RACE. Sequencing was performed on an Illumina HiSeq 2000. Template switching added a universal primer binding site, and the final cDNA carried a unique molecular identifier that allowed TCR cDNA molecules to be counted accurately. Specific primers in the conserved constant-segment region were used to synthesize first-strand cDNA for the TCR alpha and beta chains. To control for contamination, every cDNA library carried two barcodes: a SMART-Mk sample barcode plus Illumina barcodes. TruSeq adapter sequences along with Illumina sample barcodes were introduced in two successive PCR steps. The TCR alpha and beta cDNA libraries were sequenced on the Illumina HiSeq platform using custom primers. In the original analysis: Unique molecular identifiers were extracted from raw reads with MiGEC, and CDR3 positions were determined with MiXCR. Recombination models were inferred per individual with the repgenHMM and IGoR tools using an EM algorithm. The tcR package in R was used for shared clonotype analysis, with sharing normalized by the product of cloneset sizes. To study raw recombination free of thymic and clonal selection effects, out-of-frame nonproductive sequences were analyzed. Using fastp at Q25 and MiXCR, TCRdb reprocessed the public reads and kept productive beta chains. Records with the same CDR3 protein are collapsed into one entry carrying the most frequent genes and DNA. Here the V and J calls rest on TCRdb's processing, not on the authors' analysis. The table for this sample lists 1.5 million to 2 million distinct CDR3 sequences; around 33% of them were counted only once. The ten largest clonotypes hold 0.25% to 0.3% of the sample.

Material for sequencing was cord blood. The chain joins TRBV4-1 to TRBJ2-1, with a tentative D gene TRBD2 over 5 matching bases. The sequence was collected from a newborn girl in good health. The DNA reads TGCGCCAGCAGCCAAGATCCTATGGACTTGGAAAGGGACAATGAGCAGTTCTTC. Its protein product is CASSQDPMDLERDNEQFF.